These 14 T cell receptor beta chains were all obtained from the same sample, sequenced in a study of blood T cell repertoires in COVID-19. Clones were sequenced by immunoSEQ multiplex PCR, and TCRdb holds only the in-frame ones, with some missing. The repertoire holds hundreds of thousands of clones, 83% seen once, with roughly 1.2% in the top ten. The sequencing sample was made of peripheral blood. The receptors come from a woman aged 25 to 39 with COVID-19, enrolled during active disease.

The J gene is TRBJ2-5, the V gene TRBV19; 10 bases align to TRBD1. Trimming cost V 0 bases and J 7 bases; bases outside gene matches: 2. This CDR3 has 14 amino acids. In germline, CDR1 is LNHDA, CDR2 SQIVND (reference sequence). The CDR3 DNA reads TGTGCCAGTAGTATAGAAGGACAGGGGGGGACCCAGTACTTC. Protein: CASSIEGQGGTQYF. The full variable domain, rest sourced from reference TRBV19 and TRBJ2-5, is DGGITQSPKYLFRKEGQNVTLSCEQNLNHDAMYWYRQDPGQGLRLIYYSQIVNDFQKGDIAEGYSVSREKKESFPLTVTSAQKNPTAFYLCASSIEGQGGTQYFGPGTRLLVL.

V is TRBV5-4 and J is TRBJ2-7; no reliable D call. The CDR3 loop spans 13 amino acids. From germline, CDR1 is SGHNT and CDR2 YYREEE (reference sequence). V was shortened by 0 bases and J by 3 bases, with 7 bases between the two germline ends. Here the CDR3 DNA reads TGTGCCAGCAGCTTGGGCGATAACTACGAGCAGTACTTC. Translating it yields CASSLGDNYEQYF.

The chain couples TRBV2 to TRBJ2-3; D may be TRBD2 (5 bases). V was trimmed by 1 base and J by 4 bases, leaving 18 bases between them. The CDR3 covers 17 residues. CDR1 and CDR2 from the germline V gene are SNHLY and FYNNEI. The chain's CDR3 is CASSEEWANPGADTQYF. CDR3 nucleotides: TGTGCCAGCAGTGAAGAGTGGGCCAACCCCGGGGCAGATACGCAGTATTTT. The whole variable domain, filled in from reference TRBV2 and TRBJ2-3, reads EPEVTQTPSHQVTQMGQEVILRCVPISNHLYFYWYRQILGQKVEFLVSFYNNEISEKSEIFDDQFSVERPDGSNFTLKIRSTKLEDSAMYFCASSEEWANPGADTQYFGPGTRLTVL.

This chain joins TRBV7-7 and TRBJ2-2; D call uncertain. Trimming removed 3 bases at V and 8 bases at J, with 13 bases between. The CDR3 is 14 amino acids. CDR1 and CDR2 from the germline V gene are SSHAT and FNYEAQ (reference sequence). The chain's CDR3 is CASSFSLATGELFF. The CDR3 DNA sequence: TGTGCCAGCAGCTTTTCTCTCGCGACAGGGGAGCTGTTTTTT.

The chain has TRBV15 and TRBJ1-1; D not certain. V gave up 4 bases and J gave up 1 base, with 10 bases separating them. Germline V gives CDR1 LNHNV, CDR2 YYDKDF (reference sequence). CDR3 size: 14 residues. CDR3 in DNA: TGTGCCACCAGCACGACAATGGGGAACACTGAAGCTTTCTTT. Translated: CATSTTMGNTEAFF.

The J gene is TRBJ2-1, the V gene TRBV5-4, with D tentatively TRBD2 (5 bases). Between the trimmed V and J ends, which lost 5 bases and 14 bases, there was a span of 17 bases. This CDR3 has 12 amino acids. Germline V gene lookup returns CDR1 SGHNT and CDR2 YYREEE (reference sequence). The CDR3 here is CASRGDSSGEFF. CDR3 sequence (DNA): TGTGCCAGCAGGGGTGACTCCTCCGGGGAGTTCTTC.

The chain has TRBV6-1 and TRBJ2-7; the D is unclear. Germline CDR1 reads MNHNS; CDR2 reads SASEGT. The V and J ends lost 2 bases and 9 bases respectively, with 17 bases between them. The CDR3 consists of 14 residues. CDR3: CASSESVSTRRQYF. The CDR3 region has the DNA TGTGCCAGCAGTGAAAGCGTTTCCACACGTAGGCAGTACTTC.

This chain uses TRBV18 with TRBJ2-1, with D unresolved. This CDR3 spans 17 amino acids. V was pared by 0 bases and J by 3 bases, with 15 bases between. Germline V gives CDR1 KGHSH, CDR2 LQKENI. For the CDR3, the DNA is TGTGCCAGCTCACCACCGCCGAGTAACCCGGGCTACAATGAGCAGTTCTTC. Translated, it gives CASSPPPSNPGYNEQFF.

The CDR3 spells CASSASGGEYGYTF. As DNA, the CDR3 is TGTGCCAGCAGCGCATCAGGGGGCGAATATGGCTACACCTTC. The chain couples TRBV5-6 to TRBJ1-2; TRBD1 agrees at 8 bases. Germline V gives CDR1 SGHDT, CDR2 YYEEEE. The CDR3 sequence is 14 residues long. J was trimmed by 5 bases and V by 4 bases; bases with no gene match: 7.

This chain joins TRBV25-1 and TRBJ2-7; D might be TRBD2 (5 bases). The germline V and J ends were trimmed by 4 bases and 1 base, with 8 bases remaining between them. Germline V CDR1 and CDR2: MGHDK, SYGVNS. The CDR3 covers 13 residues. The DNA for the CDR3 is TGTGCCAGCAGTGGGACTCAATCCTACGAGCAGTACTTC. Protein product: CASSGTQSYEQYF.

This clone came up once. Different DNA sequences within this sample yield the same CDR3. The chain uses TRBV9 and TRBJ1-1; tentative D call: TRBD1 (6 bases). Trimming removed 0 bases at V and 1 base at J, with 7 bases between. CDR1 is SGDLS and CDR2 is YYNGEE in the germline V gene. CDR3 size: 14 residues. Here the CDR3 reads CASSVATGNTEAFF. Written as DNA, the CDR3 is TGTGCCAGCAGCGTAGCGACAGGGAACACTGAAGCTTTCTTT.

V is TRBV18 and J is TRBJ1-6; 8 positions agree with TRBD1. CDR1 and CDR2 from the germline V gene are KGHSH and LQKENI. This CDR3 has 14 amino acids. V trimming: 3 bases; J trimming: 5 bases; junction bases outside the gene matches: 0. Here the CDR3 DNA reads TGTGCCAGCTCACCGACAGGGGATAATTCACCCCTCCACTTT. Amino acid sequence: CASSPTGDNSPLHF.

V usage is TRBV2 and J usage is TRBJ2-5; D is undetermined. The CDR3 is 14 residues long. Germline CDR1 is SNHLY and CDR2 is FYNNEI. Trimming pared 8 bases from V and 6 bases from J, leaving 19 bases between. This CDR3 is CASAPTELSQTQYF. DNA of the CDR3: TGTGCCAGCGCCCCCACGGAGCTTTCACAGACCCAGTACTTC. The full variable domain, rest sourced from reference TRBV2 and TRBJ2-5, is EPEVTQTPSHQVTQMGQEVILRCVPISNHLYFYWYRQILGQKVEFLVSFYNNEISEKSEIFDDQFSVERPDGSNFTLKIRSTKLEDSAMYFCASAPTELSQTQYFGPGTRLLVL.

The J gene is TRBJ2-1, the V gene TRBV7-2; 9 bases are shared with TRBD1. The CDR3 is 14 amino acids. CDR1 is SGHTA, CDR2 FQGNSA, per germline. V was clipped by 5 bases and J by 10 bases; unmatched bases: 9. CDR3 protein: CASSPGQGIGEQFF. In nucleotides, the CDR3 is TGTGCCAGCAGCCCGGGACAGGGTATTGGAGAGCAGTTCTTC.